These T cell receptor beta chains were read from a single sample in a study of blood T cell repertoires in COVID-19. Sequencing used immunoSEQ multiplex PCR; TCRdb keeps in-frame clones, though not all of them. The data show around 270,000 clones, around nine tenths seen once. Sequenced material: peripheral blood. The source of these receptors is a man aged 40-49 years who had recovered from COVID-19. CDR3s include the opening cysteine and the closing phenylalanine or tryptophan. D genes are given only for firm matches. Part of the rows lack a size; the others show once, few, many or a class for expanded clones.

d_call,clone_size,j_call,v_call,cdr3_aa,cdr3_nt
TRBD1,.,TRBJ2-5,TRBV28,CASSRTGGSETQYF,TGTGCCAGCAGTCGGACAGGGGGCAGTGAGACCCAGTACTTC
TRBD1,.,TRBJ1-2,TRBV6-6,CASSYKDPGGTYTF,TGTGCCAGCAGCTATAAGGACCCAGGGGGAACTTACACCTTC
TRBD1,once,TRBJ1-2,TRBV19,CASRLDRGVNYGYTF,TGTGCCAGTAGATTGGACAGGGGCGTGAACTATGGCTACACCTTC
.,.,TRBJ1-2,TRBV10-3,CAIKLWAGFAYGYTF,TGTGCCATCAAATTATGGGCAGGGTTCGCCTATGGCTACACCTTC
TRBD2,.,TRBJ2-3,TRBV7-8,CASSLKVLKSVGRGGIPSTDTQYF,TGTGCCAGCAGCCTTAAGGTATTGAAGTCGGTCGGGCGGGGGGGAATCCCTAGCACAGATACGCAGTATTTT
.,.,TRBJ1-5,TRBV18,CASSPPGSAGNQPQHF,TGTGCCAGCTCACCACCCGGAAGCGCAGGCAATCAGCCCCAGCATTTT
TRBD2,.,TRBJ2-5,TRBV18,CASSRTSDATQYF,TGTGCCAGCTCACGGACTAGTGATGCGACCCAGTACTTC
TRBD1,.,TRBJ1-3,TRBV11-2,CASSSQGASGNTIYF,TGTGCCAGCAGCTCACAGGGGGCATCTGGAAACACCATATATTTT
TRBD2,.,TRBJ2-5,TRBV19,CASSIAGTSGLGGETQYF,TGTGCCAGTAGTATAGCCGGGACTAGCGGGCTCGGTGGGGAGACCCAGTACTTC
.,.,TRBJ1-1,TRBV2,CASSLTTGPNTEAFF,TGTGCCAGCAGTCTCACGACAGGTCCTAACACTGAAGCTTTCTTT
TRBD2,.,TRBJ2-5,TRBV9,CASSAGTSGLQETQYF,TGTGCCAGCAGCGCAGGGACTAGCGGTTTACAAGAGACCCAGTACTTC
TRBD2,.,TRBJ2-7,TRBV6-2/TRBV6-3,CASSLAGETYEQYF,TGTGCCAGCAGCCTAGCGGGCGAAACCTACGAGCAGTACTTC